The clone carrying this T cell receptor (beta chain) was counted a few times. The antigen is undetermined. The sample originates from a study of memory CD4+ T cells and cytomegalovirus serostatus. In the study overall: Donors were healthy Belgian adults, 9 CMV seropositive and fewer than 30 seronegative. General observations from the study: Suggested: most of the CMV-linked TCR signature lies in CD4+ memory cells.

Source study methods: Out-of-frame sequences were removed, leaving 2 million to 2.5 million distinct TCRbeta sequences. Only in-frame clones appear in the TCRdb table, and some are missing; sequencing was by immunoSEQ multiplex PCR. V and J calls and clone size are as listed in that table; D and trimming were resolved from the DNA. The table includes 70,000 to 90,000 clones, about 73% detected once. The CDR3 runs 15 residues. The sort gate was single viable CD3+CD4+CD8-CD45RO+ cells for memory CD4+ T cells. Donors' CMV status reflects serum IgG against pp150, pp28, p38, p52. The chain couples TRBV21-1 to TRBJ2-1; no DNA check was done on the table's D call, TRBD1. TRBV21-1 is tagged as a pseudogene. The sequence derives from an adult in good health and CMV-seropositive. Sequencing was done on a sample of memory CD4+ T cells from blood. This chain's CDR3 is CASSMPGQGLNEQFF. CDR3 sequence (DNA): TGTGCCAGCAGTATGCCGGGACAGGGGTTGAATGAGCAGTTCTTC.